These 8 T cell receptor beta chains share one sample of origin, sequenced in a study of cytomegalovirus exposure and HLA in healthy donors (dated by TCRdb to about 2017). Libraries were prepared through the immunoSEQ multiplex PCR assay. A mixture of 60 forward primers for TCR Vbeta segments and 13 reverse primers for TCR Jbeta segments was used in the multiplex PCR. TCRdb stores this immuneACCESS table with in-frame sequences only. Part of the clones is absent; in the studies checked, under half of the shortfall reflects unresolved V genes, and no reason is known for the rest. Present in this sample are approximately 98,000 clones, about 80% of which were seen just once. The ten largest clones represent approximately 11% of the sample. Sequencing was performed on PBMCs. The source is a man aged 18 to 30 in good health and CMV-seropositive.

CDR3 sequence reads: CASSLPTGNNQPQHF. CDR3 nucleotides: TGTGCCAGCAGTTTACCCACAGGGAACAATCAGCCCCAGCATTTT. The V gene is TRBV28, the J gene TRBJ1-5; D is possibly TRBD1 (6 bases). The CDR3 spans 15 residues. CDR1 is MDHEN, CDR2 SYDVKM, per germline. V was trimmed by 2 bases and J by 3 bases, leaving 11 bases between them.

This clone has only a few counts. This chain connects TRBV5-1 to TRBJ2-3; 8 bases align to TRBD1. The CDR3 covers 14 residues. CDR1 is SGHRS and CDR2 is YFSETQ in the germline V gene. The trim removed 3 bases at V and 4 bases at J, leaving 4 bases unmatched. The CDR3 here is CASSSGQGADTQYF. The DNA of the CDR3 is TGCGCCAGCAGCTCAGGACAGGGTGCAGATACGCAGTATTTT.

This rearrangement joins TRBV18 to TRBJ1-5; 7 nucleotides match TRBD1. J was trimmed by 0 bases and V by 4 bases; bases with no gene match: 3. This CDR3 has 15 amino acids. The germline V gene has CDR1 KGHSH and CDR2 LQKENI. For the CDR3, the DNA is TGTGCCAGCTCACTACAGGGGAATAGCAATCAGCCCCAGCATTTT. Amino acid sequence: CASSLQGNSNQPQHF.

The chain links TRBV28 to TRBJ1-1, with unresolved D. The CDR3 runs 14 residues. Germline V gene data show CDR1 as MDHEN and CDR2 as SYDVKM. V lost 3 bases, J lost 5 bases, and 13 bases lay in between. The CDR3 DNA is TGTGCCAGCAGTTTCGGCCAATCGAGGACTGAAGCTTTCTTT. It encodes CASSFGQSRTEAFF.

This clone was counted once. This chain links TRBV19 with TRBJ1-5; maybe TRBD1 (5 bases). The CDR3 extends over 16 amino acids. CDR1 is LNHDA, CDR2 SQIVND, per germline (reference sequence). V lost 0 bases, J lost 6 bases, and 15 bases lay in between. For the CDR3, the DNA is TGTGCCAGTAGTATAGAGCGGGGGGTGGGGATTCAGCCCCAGCATTTT. Protein sequence: CASSIERGVGIQPQHF.

This clone has just one count. The chain has TRBV6-1 and TRBJ2-3, with TRBD1 matching over 9 bases. The CDR3 loop spans 14 amino acids. V lost 8 bases, J lost 3 bases, and 6 bases stayed unmatched. Germline V CDR1 and CDR2: MNHNS, SASEGT. The CDR3 sequence is CASDNRGRTDTQYF. The CDR3 DNA reads as TGTGCCAGCGACAACAGGGGGCGGACAGATACGCAGTATTTT.

The chain recombines TRBV5-4 with TRBJ2-3; 8 nucleotides agree with TRBD2. The CDR3 contains 14 residues. Per the germline V gene, CDR1 is SGHNT and CDR2 is YYREEE (reference sequence). The V segment lost 6 bases and the J segment 2 bases; nucleotides outside the gene matches: 5. Here the CDR3 reads CASTSGGITDTQYF. The DNA of the CDR3 is TGTGCCAGCACCAGCGGGGGAATCACAGATACGCAGTATTTT.

The chain uses TRBV7-2 and TRBJ1-2, with 9 positions matching TRBD1. J gave up 4 bases and V 4 bases, and 7 bases lay outside the gene matches. CDR1 SGHTA and CDR2 FQGNSA come from the germline V gene. The CDR3 has 15 amino acids. CDR3 in DNA: TGTGCCAGCAGCTCCAAGGACAGGGGCCTCTATGGCTACACCTTC. It translates to CASSSKDRGLYGYTF.